This TCR beta chain was observed in a study of blood T cell repertoires in COVID-19. In the study overall: Samples came from the United States, Italy and Spain, spanning acute and convalescent COVID-19. PBMCs, B-cell-depleted T cells, or T cells provided the cDNA or gDNA that made up the material.

Methods used by the authors: The assay estimated nucleated cells by amplifying reference gene primers. Sequencing was performed with immunoSEQ multiplex PCR; in TCRdb, only in-frame clones are kept and a portion is missing. Clonal size and the V and J genes are those of that table, whereas D and trimming came from the DNA. The sample includes approximately 260,000 clones, around 84% of them seen just once. The CDR3 runs 15 residues. V shed 6 bases and J shed 2 bases, with 16 bases lying between them. Per the germline V gene, CDR1 is MNHEY and CDR2 is SVGEGT. Participants came from under 30 US areas, aged roughly 18 to 89 years.

Sequencing used PBMCs or T cells enriched from blood (not recorded which). The rearrangement joins TRBV6-2 or TRBV6-3 to TRBJ1-2, with D hard to call. This receptor was obtained from a man aged 30-40 years with acute COVID-19. This CDR3 reads CASSLLKGGNYGYTF. Written as DNA, the CDR3 is TGTGCCAGCAGCCTATTGAAAGGAGGGAACTATGGCTACACCTTC.